The rows below give T cell receptor beta chains drawn from one sample of a study of T cells after yellow fever vaccination. TCRdb used MiXCR to reprocess the 5' RACE reads, holding one entry per CDR3 protein. This table holds about 130,000 distinct CDR3 sequences, over 8% found once. Sequencing was performed on CD8+ T cells sorted from PBMCs, taken on the day of the yellow fever booster vaccination. The receptors originated from a man aged 18 to 30 who received the YFV17D yellow fever vaccine. Each CDR3 is given with its conserved first and last residue. The D gene is left open where the match is weak. Part of the rows lack a size; the others show once, few, many or a class for expanded clones.

CASSLAGGPPNEQFF	TGTGCCAGCAGCTTAGCCGGGGGGCCCCCCAATGAGCAGTTCTTC	-	TRBV7-2	TRBJ2-1	-
CSTQPGPYTDTQYF	TGCAGTACCCAACCGGGACCATACACAGATACGCAGTATTTT	-	TRBV20-1	TRBJ2-3	-
CASSLGTGQPNTEAFF	TGTGCCAGCAGCTTAGGGACGGGACAGCCGAACACTGAAGCTTTCTTT	TRBD1	TRBV7-6	TRBJ1-1	-
CASSGTGSEAFF	TGTGCCAGCAGCGGTACAGGGTCTGAAGCTTTCTTT	-	TRBV7-9	TRBJ1-1	-
CASSDERYQETQYF	TGTGCCAGCAGTGACGAGAGGTACCAAGAGACCCAGTACTTC	-	TRBV2	TRBJ2-5	-
CASSITRGGFSDTQYF	TGTGCCAGTAGTATCACACGGGGGGGATTCTCAGATACGCAGTATTTT	TRBD2	TRBV19	TRBJ2-3	-
CASSPTWTGSNYGYTF	TGTGCCAGCAGCCCTACGTGGACAGGTTCTAACTATGGCTACACCTTC	TRBD1	TRBV11-2	TRBJ1-2	many
CASSEARGTGGGNEQFF	TGTGCCAGCAGTGAAGCGCGCGGGACAGGGGGCGGGAATGAGCAGTTCTTC	TRBD1	TRBV2	TRBJ2-1	-
CASSAGLSSYNEQFF	TGTGCCAGCAGCGCGGGACTTTCTTCCTACAATGAGCAGTTCTTC	-	TRBV9	TRBJ2-1	-
CASSYRSGQLPNTGELFF	TGTGCCAGCAGTTACAGGTCGGGACAGCTTCCAAACACCGGGGAGCTGTTTTTT	TRBD1	TRBV6-2/TRBV6-3	TRBJ2-2	many
CASSVTGTSYEQYF	TGTGCCAGCAGCGTAACTGGGACCTCCTACGAGCAGTACTTC	-	TRBV9	TRBJ2-7	once
CASSVTGWGTEAFF	TGTGCCAGCAGCGTTACAGGGTGGGGGACTGAAGCTTTCTTT	-	TRBV6-5	TRBJ1-1	-
CASSQSPNTEAFF	TGTGCCAGCAGTCAGTCGCCGAACACTGAAGCTTTCTTT	-	TRBV7-9	TRBJ1-1	few
CASSQLQLRVGEQFF	TGTGCCAGCAGCCAGCTCCAGCTCAGGGTGGGTGAGCAGTTCTTC	-	TRBV4-2	TRBJ2-1	-
CSVWAQETQYF	TGCAGCGTTTGGGCCCAAGAGACCCAGTACTTC	-	TRBV29-1	TRBJ2-5	-
CASSSGGAYTGELFF	TGTGCCAGCAGCTCCGGGGGGGCTTACACCGGGGAGCTGTTTTTT	TRBD2	TRBV7-6	TRBJ2-2	-
CASGATQGPDTQYF	TGTGCTAGTGGTGCCACTCAGGGCCCAGATACGCAGTATTTT	-	TRBV12-5	TRBJ2-3	-
CASSFRSSFFYEQFF	TGTGCCAGCAGTTTTAGGAGTAGTTTCTTTTATGAGCAGTTCTTC	-	TRBV27	TRBJ2-1	-
CASSQGGTSPLHF	TGTGCCAGCAGCCAAGGGGGCACTTCACCCCTCCACTTT	-	TRBV14	TRBJ1-6	-
CASSPRDIGGQASYNEQFF	TGTGCCAGCTCACCCCGAGATATAGGGGGACAGGCCTCCTACAATGAGCAGTTCTTC	TRBD1	TRBV18	TRBJ2-1	-
CSARDPTGWAQPQHF	TGCAGTGCTAGAGATCCGACAGGGTGGGCTCAGCCCCAGCATTTT	TRBD1	TRBV20-1	TRBJ1-5	many
CSSSGSNTETQYF	TGCAGCTCTAGCGGGTCCAACACGGAGACCCAGTACTTC	TRBD2	TRBV29-1	TRBJ2-5	few
CSAGFLTDTQYF	TGCAGCGCAGGTTTTCTCACAGATACGCAGTATTTT	-	TRBV29-1	TRBJ2-3	-
CASSQGQGLDNEQFF	TGCGCCAGCAGCCAGGGACAGGGGCTCGACAATGAGCAGTTCTTC	TRBD1	TRBV5-1	TRBJ2-1	many
CASSDWGPYGYTF	TGTGCCAGCAGTGATTGGGGGCCCTATGGCTACACCTTC	-	TRBV6-1	TRBJ1-2	many
CASSTTGEPTDTQYF	TGTGCCAGCAGCACCACGGGGGAGCCCACAGATACGCAGTATTTT	-	TRBV7-3	TRBJ2-3	few
CASSQDEGMGVAFF	TGCGCCAGCAGCCAAGATGAGGGGATGGGGGTAGCTTTCTTT	-	TRBV4-3	TRBJ1-1	-
CASSQGTVSYEQYF	TGTGCCAGCAGCCAAGGGACAGTCTCCTACGAGCAGTACTTC	-	TRBV4-2	TRBJ2-7	many
CASSQDSGQAFF	TGTGCCAGCAGCCAAGATTCTGGGCAAGCTTTCTTT	-	TRBV4-2	TRBJ1-1	many
CASSYNRDRGRTEAFF	TGTGCCAGCAGCTATAACCGGGACAGGGGGAGAACTGAAGCTTTCTTT	TRBD1	TRBV7-6	TRBJ1-1	many
CASSLDFWENGGTDTQYF	TGTGCCAGCAGCTTAGATTTTTGGGAGAACGGGGGCACAGATACGCAGTATTTT	-	TRBV11-2	TRBJ2-3	few
CASSSRGGSYSSSYNEQFF	TGTGCCAGCAGCTCTCGGGGGGGATCATATTCGAGCTCCTACAATGAGCAGTTCTTC	TRBD2	TRBV7-9	TRBJ2-1	few